Listed below are T cell receptor beta chains from one sample, sequenced in a study of T cell changes during pregnancy in multiple sclerosis. Data came from immunoSEQ multiplex PCR; TCRdb stores just in-frame clones and leaves some out. The repertoire includes over 85,000 clones, 90% of them detected once, and 0.7% to 0.9% sits in the top ten. Sequencing used peripheral blood, obtained in the second trimester of pregnancy. The origin of the receptors is a female donor in good health, enrolled as a control in a pregnancy study. Each CDR3 is given with its conserved first and last residue. D genes are given only for firm matches. For some rows the clone size is stated as once, few or many, or as a class when expanded; others skip it.

TRBJ1-1,-,once,15,TRBV15,CATSVPGTPNTEAFF,TGTGCCACCAGCGTCCCCGGGACACCGAACACTGAAGCTTTCTTT
TRBJ2-3,-,-,12,TRBV7-2,CASSTRGDTQYF,TGTGCCAGCAGCACCAGGGGAGATACGCAGTATTTT
TRBJ1-4,TRBD1,-,14,TRBV29-1,CSVVSRGHNEKLFF,TGCAGCGTTGTGTCGAGGGGGCATAATGAAAAACTGTTTTTT
TRBJ1-4,-,-,15,TRBV2,CASSSRGSTNEKLFF,TGTGCCAGCAGCTCCCGCGGGTCAACTAATGAAAAACTGTTTTTT
TRBJ2-5,-,-,15,TRBV18,CASSPLRGDPETQYF,TGTGCCAGCTCACCTCTCAGGGGAGACCCAGAGACCCAGTACTTC
TRBJ1-4,-,-,14,TRBV5-1,CASSLDSTNEKLFF,TGCGCCAGCAGCTTGGACAGCACTAATGAAAAACTGTTTTTT
TRBJ2-3,TRBD1,once,16,TRBV7-6,CASTRTGYLGTDTQYF,TGTGCCAGCACCCGGACAGGGTATCTGGGCACAGATACGCAGTATTTT
TRBJ2-3,TRBD2,-,17,TRBV7-9,CASSFSPSGGGTDTQYF,TGTGCCAGCAGCTTTAGCCCCAGCGGGGGGGGCACAGATACGCAGTATTTT
TRBJ1-2,TRBD1,-,14,TRBV6-5,CASSYMGQNYGYTF,TGTGCCAGCAGTTACATGGGACAGAACTATGGCTACACCTTC
TRBJ2-2,-,-,15,TRBV27,CASSLSGRNTGELFF,TGTGCCAGCAGTTTATCGGGCAGAAACACCGGGGAGCTGTTTTTT
TRBJ1-2,TRBD1,-,13,TRBV29-1,CSVSDRPNYGYTF,TGCAGCGTTTCGGACAGGCCTAACTATGGCTACACCTTC
TRBJ2-2,-,-,16,TRBV9,CASSPRTGANTGELFF,TGTGCCAGCAGCCCTCGGACGGGAGCGAACACCGGGGAGCTGTTTTTT
TRBJ1-2,TRBD1,once,16,TRBV5-4,CASSGRGQATLYGYTF,TGTGCCAGCAGCGGTCGAGGACAGGCAACCCTCTATGGCTACACCTTC
TRBJ1-2,TRBD1,-,15,TRBV4-3,CASSQVSRGRGGYTF,TGCGCCAGCAGCCAAGTCAGCAGGGGGCGAGGAGGCTACACCTTC
TRBJ1-1,-,few,13,TRBV30,CAWIWTVRTEAFF,TGTGCCTGGATCTGGACAGTCCGGACTGAAGCTTTCTTT
TRBJ1-2,TRBD1,once,17,TRBV27,CASSFVGQGAQAYGYTF,TGTGCCAGCAGCTTCGTCGGACAGGGGGCGCAAGCCTATGGCTACACCTTC
TRBJ1-2,-,-,15,TRBV5-6,CASSLGGPLPYGYTF,TGTGCCAGCAGCTTGGGAGGGCCCCTCCCTTATGGCTACACCTTC
TRBJ2-1,TRBD2,-,15,TRBV7-9,CASSLVTSGRNEQFF,TGTGCCAGCAGCTTAGTGACTAGCGGGAGGAATGAGCAGTTCTTC
TRBJ2-7,TRBD1,-,16,TRBV27,CASRGMTGTGGYEQYF,TGTGCCAGCAGGGGTATGACCGGGACAGGGGGCTACGAGCAGTACTTC
TRBJ1-2,TRBD1,-,15,TRBV7-2,CASSLVDRILYGYTF,TGTGCCAGCAGCTTAGTGGACAGGATTCTTTATGGCTACACCTTC
TRBJ1-2,TRBD1,-,15,TRBV5-1,CASSPRGQGDYGYTF,TGCGCCAGCAGCCCCCGGGGACAGGGTGATTATGGCTACACCTTC
TRBJ1-1,TRBD1,-,13,TRBV28,CASIPGGLFEAFF,TGTGCCAGCATTCCAGGGGGCCTTTTTGAAGCTTTCTTT
TRBJ2-1,TRBD2,-,14,TRBV28,CASSSGLTYNEQFF,TGTGCCAGCAGTTCGGGACTAACCTACAATGAGCAGTTCTTC
TRBJ1-4,-,few,15,TRBV5-1,CASSIGRGSDEKLFF,TGCGCCAGCAGCATAGGCCGGGGGTCGGATGAAAAACTGTTTTTT
TRBJ1-5,TRBD1,-,14,TRBV18,CASSPRQGDQPQHF,TGTGCCAGCTCGCCGAGACAGGGGGATCAGCCCCAGCATTTT
TRBJ1-6,-,-,15,TRBV7-9,CASSPTQGWGSPLHF,TGTGCCAGCAGCCCGACACAGGGTTGGGGATCACCCCTCCACTTT
TRBJ2-1,-,-,14,TRBV7-6,CASSPLRETSEQFF,TGTGCCAGCAGCCCATTGAGGGAGACAAGTGAGCAGTTCTTC
TRBJ1-2,-,-,16,TRBV7-9,CASSLTGSQNTYGYTF,TGTGCCAGCAGCTTAACAGGGAGCCAGAACACGTATGGCTACACCTTC
TRBJ2-2,TRBD2,few,17,TRBV10-3,CAIMGRSSGDNTGELFF,TGTGCCATCATGGGAAGGAGCAGCGGGGATAACACCGGGGAGCTGTTTTTT
TRBJ1-4,-,-,14,TRBV5-1,CASSLVPGDEKLFF,TGCGCCAGCAGCTTGGTCCCAGGGGACGAAAAACTGTTTTTT
TRBJ1-4,-,-,15,TRBV10-3,CAISEGTRSNEKLFF,TGTGCCATCAGTGAGGGAACGCGGTCGAATGAAAAACTGTTTTTT
TRBJ2-1,-,-,13,TRBV18,CASSPNEDNEQFF,TGTGCCAGCTCACCGAATGAGGACAATGAGCAGTTCTTC
TRBJ2-5,TRBD1,once,15,TRBV7-2,CASSQGNRGRETQYF,TGTGCCAGCAGCCAGGGCAACAGGGGGCGAGAGACCCAGTACTTC
TRBJ1-1,-,-,15,TRBV30,CAWSVRAGVNTEAFF,TGTGCCTGGAGTGTAAGGGCAGGGGTGAACACTGAAGCTTTCTTT